This T cell receptor (beta chain) was retrieved from a study of blood T cells in healthy people across ages. Study-level points and caveats: Unsorted PBMCs ruled out conclusive naive versus antigen-experienced comparison.

Total RNA, at least 5.5 micrograms per sample, came from PBMCs. As to this clonotype: Its antigen remains unidentified.

Through a sample-barcoded 5' primer and a J-beta primer mix, a second PCR was run for about 6 to 11 cycles. MiXCR, run by TCRdb on the 5' RACE reads, gives a single entry per CDR3 protein. The sample yields about 840,000 distinct CDR3 sequences, about 27% seen once. The V end was cut by 5 bases, the J end by 1 base, with 8 bases between. The CDR3 has 14 amino acids. The same data also went into a second study, on T cells of mothers and their children. That source adds: The whole RNA yield was converted to cDNA, around 1.5 ug per 15 ul.

The source is a woman in her thirties or forties in good health. The rearrangement uses TRBV12-3 or TRBV12-4 and TRBJ2-2; D is possibly TRBD1 (5 bases). The sample comprised blood. CDR3 sequence reads: CASSTDRNTGELFF. As DNA, the CDR3 is TGTGCCAGCAGTACCGACAGGAACACCGGGGAGCTGTTTTTT.